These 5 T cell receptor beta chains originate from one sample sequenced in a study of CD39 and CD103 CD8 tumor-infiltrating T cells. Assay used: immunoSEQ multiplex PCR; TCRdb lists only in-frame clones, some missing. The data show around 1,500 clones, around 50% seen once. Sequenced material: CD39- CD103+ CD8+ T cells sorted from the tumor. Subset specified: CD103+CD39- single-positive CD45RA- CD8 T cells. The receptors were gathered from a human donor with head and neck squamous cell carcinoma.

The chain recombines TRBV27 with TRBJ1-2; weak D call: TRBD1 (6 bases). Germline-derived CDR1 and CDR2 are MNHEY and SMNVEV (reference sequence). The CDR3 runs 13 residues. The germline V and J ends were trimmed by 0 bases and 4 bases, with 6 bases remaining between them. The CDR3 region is CASSLSGGYGYTF. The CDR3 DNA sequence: TGTGCCAGCAGTTTATCAGGGGGCTATGGCTACACCTTC.

This chain's CDR3 is CAISESRGRGSYEQYF. Written as DNA, the CDR3 is TGTGCCATCAGTGAGTCGAGGGGCAGGGGCTCCTACGAGCAGTACTTC. V is TRBV10-3 and J is TRBJ2-7; tentative D call: TRBD1 (6 bases). Germline V gene sequence: CDR1 ENHRY, CDR2 SYGVKD. This CDR3 has 16 residues. Trimming cost V 0 bases and J 0 bases, with 12 bases left between them.

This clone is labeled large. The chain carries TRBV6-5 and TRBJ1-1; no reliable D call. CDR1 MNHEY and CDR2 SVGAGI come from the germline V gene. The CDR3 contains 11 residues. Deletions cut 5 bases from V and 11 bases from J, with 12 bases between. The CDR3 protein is CASSQGREAFF. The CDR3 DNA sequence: TGTGCCAGCAGTCAAGGACGGGAGGCTTTCTTT.

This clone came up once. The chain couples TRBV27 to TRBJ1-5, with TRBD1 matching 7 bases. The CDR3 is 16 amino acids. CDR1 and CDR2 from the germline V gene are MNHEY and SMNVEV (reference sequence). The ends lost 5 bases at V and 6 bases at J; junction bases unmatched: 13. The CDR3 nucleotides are TGTGCCAGCAGTATACAAGGGACAGAATGGGGTCAGCCCCAGCATTTT. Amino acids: CASSIQGTEWGQPQHF.

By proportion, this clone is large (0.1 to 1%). The CDR3 here is CASSYLGQGNYGYTF. Here the CDR3 DNA reads TGTGCCAGCAGTTACCTCGGACAGGGTAACTATGGCTACACCTTC. This chain joins TRBV7-9 and TRBJ1-2, with 8 bases fitting TRBD1. V lost 6 bases and J lost 1; bases outside the gene matches: 7. CDR3 length: 15 residues. Looked up from germline, CDR1 is SEHNR and CDR2 is FQNEAQ (reference sequence).